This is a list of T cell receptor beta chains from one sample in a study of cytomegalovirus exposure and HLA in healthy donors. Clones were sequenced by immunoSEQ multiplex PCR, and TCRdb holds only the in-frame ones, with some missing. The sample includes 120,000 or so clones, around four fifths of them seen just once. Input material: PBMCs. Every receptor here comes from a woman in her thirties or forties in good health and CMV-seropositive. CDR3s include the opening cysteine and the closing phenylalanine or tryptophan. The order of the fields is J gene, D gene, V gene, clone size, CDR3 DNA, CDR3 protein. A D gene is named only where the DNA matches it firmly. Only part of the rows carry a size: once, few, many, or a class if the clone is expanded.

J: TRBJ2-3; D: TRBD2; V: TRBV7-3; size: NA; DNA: TGTGCCAGCAGCTTAGTCGGGAGGGCCTTTGGGGGAGATACGCAGTATTTT; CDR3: CASSLVGRAFGGDTQYF
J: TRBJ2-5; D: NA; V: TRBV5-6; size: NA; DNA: TGTGCCAGCAGCGTATTCGACAGGCAAAACCAAGAGACCCAGTACTTC; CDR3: CASSVFDRQNQETQYF
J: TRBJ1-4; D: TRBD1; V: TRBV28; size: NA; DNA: TGTGCCAGCAGTTTATGGGACGATAGGCAGGGGGGTGAAAAACTGTTTTTT; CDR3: CASSLWDDRQGGEKLFF
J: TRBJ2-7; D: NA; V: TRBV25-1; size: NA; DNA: TGTGCCAGCAGTGACTCTCCGGGTGGCTACGAGCAGTACTTC; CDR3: CASSDSPGGYEQYF
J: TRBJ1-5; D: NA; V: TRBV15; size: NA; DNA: TGTGCCACCAGCAGAGTTGGGGGCGGTCAGCCCCAGCATTTT; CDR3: CATSRVGGGQPQHF
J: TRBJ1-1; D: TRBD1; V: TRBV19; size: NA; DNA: TGTGCCAGCGAAGGGGACAGCACTGAAGCTTTCTTT; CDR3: CASEGDSTEAFF
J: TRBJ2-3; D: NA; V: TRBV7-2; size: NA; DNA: TGTGCCAGCAGCTTCAGGACTAGCACAGATACGCAGTATTTT; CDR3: CASSFRTSTDTQYF
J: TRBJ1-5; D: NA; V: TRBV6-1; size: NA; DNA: TGTGCCAGCAGCTCCACGGGGGGAAATCAGCCCCAGCATTTT; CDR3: CASSSTGGNQPQHF
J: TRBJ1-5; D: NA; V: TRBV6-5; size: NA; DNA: TGTGCCAGCAGCCGCGACAGGTCGGGGCAGCCCCAGCATTTT; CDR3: CASSRDRSGQPQHF
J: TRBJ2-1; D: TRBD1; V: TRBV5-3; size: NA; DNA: TGTGCCAGAAGCTTGAGACAGGGACCAATTAGCTCCTACAATGAGCAGTTCTTC; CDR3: CARSLRQGPISSYNEQFF
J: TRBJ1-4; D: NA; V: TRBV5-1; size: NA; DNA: TGCGCCAGCAGCTTGGGACAGGCCCTAGGGGAAAAACTGTTTTTT; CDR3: CASSLGQALGEKLFF
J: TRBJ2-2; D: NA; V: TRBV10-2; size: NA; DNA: TGCGCCAGCAGCGGGACTAACACCGGGGAGCTGTTTTTT; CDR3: CASSGTNTGELFF
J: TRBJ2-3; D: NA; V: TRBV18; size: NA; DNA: TGTGCCAGCACCAGGGGTGATACGCAGTATTTT; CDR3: CASTRGDTQYF
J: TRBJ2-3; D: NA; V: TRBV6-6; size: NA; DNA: TGTGCCAGCAGTGTAATCGCGTGGGATACGCAGTATTTT; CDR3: CASSVIAWDTQYF
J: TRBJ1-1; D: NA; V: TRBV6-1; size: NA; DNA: TGTGCCGCCTGGAACAGGGTTAACACTGAAGCTTTCTTT; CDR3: CAAWNRVNTEAFF
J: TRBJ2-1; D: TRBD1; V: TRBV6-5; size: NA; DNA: TGTGCCAGCAGGGCCGGGACAGCCGGGATTCGGGAGCAGTTCTTC; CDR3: CASRAGTAGIREQFF
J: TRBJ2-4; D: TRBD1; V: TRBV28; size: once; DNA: TGTGCCAGCAGTATCCCAGGGACAGGGACCGTAGGCAAAAACATTCAGTACTTC; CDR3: CASSIPGTGTVGKNIQYF
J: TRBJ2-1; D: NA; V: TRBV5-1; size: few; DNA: TGCGCCAGCAGCCCGGGAGACTCATACAATGAGCAGTTCTTC; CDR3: CASSPGDSYNEQFF
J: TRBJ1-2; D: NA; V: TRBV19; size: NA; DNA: TGTGCCAGCGCGGGCAGCGCTAACTATGGCTACACCTTC; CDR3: CASAGSANYGYTF
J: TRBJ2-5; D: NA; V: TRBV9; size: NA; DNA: TGTGCCAGCAGCGGGGGAAGAGGGGGGGCACATGTGACCCAGTACTTC; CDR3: CASSGGRGGAHVTQYF
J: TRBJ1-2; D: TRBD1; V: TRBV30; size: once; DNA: TGTGCCTGGAGTGGGGGACAGGGGCGAGGGTTATCCTCAGATAACACCTTC; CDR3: CAWSGGQGRGLSSDNTF